This TCR beta chain was sequenced for a study of CD8+CD57+ T cells in acquired aplastic anemia. Study findings and constraints: The CD8+ Simpson's diversity of patients and controls was not significantly different.

This clonotype has just one count. As yet, its antigen is unknown. V shed 8 bases and J shed 4 bases, with 11 bases lying between them. From germline, CDR1 is SNHLY and CDR2 FYNNEI. The CDR3 is made up of 13 amino acids. Template material for TCR beta VDJ and CDR3 profiling consisted of genomic DNA. A single record per CDR3 protein comes from TCRdb applying MiXCR to the reads. This table holds around 33,000 distinct CDR3 sequences, approximately 73% found once. Sequenced: sorted CD4+, CD8+, or CD8+CD57+ T cells (not recorded which) from PBMCs. The rearrangement links TRBV2 to TRBJ1-4, with unresolved D. The TCR was taken from a human donor in good health, serving as a control. DNA of the CDR3: TGTGCCAGCTACCAAGGATATAATGAAAAACTGTTTTTT. It yields the protein CASYQGYNEKLFF. Filled out from reference TRBV2 and TRBJ1-4, the complete variable domain reads EPEVTQTPSHQVTQMGQEVILRCVPISNHLYFYWYRQILGQKVEFLVSFYNNEISEKSEIFDDQFSVERPDGSNFTLKIRSTKLEDSAMYFCASYQGYNEKLFFGSGTQLSVL.